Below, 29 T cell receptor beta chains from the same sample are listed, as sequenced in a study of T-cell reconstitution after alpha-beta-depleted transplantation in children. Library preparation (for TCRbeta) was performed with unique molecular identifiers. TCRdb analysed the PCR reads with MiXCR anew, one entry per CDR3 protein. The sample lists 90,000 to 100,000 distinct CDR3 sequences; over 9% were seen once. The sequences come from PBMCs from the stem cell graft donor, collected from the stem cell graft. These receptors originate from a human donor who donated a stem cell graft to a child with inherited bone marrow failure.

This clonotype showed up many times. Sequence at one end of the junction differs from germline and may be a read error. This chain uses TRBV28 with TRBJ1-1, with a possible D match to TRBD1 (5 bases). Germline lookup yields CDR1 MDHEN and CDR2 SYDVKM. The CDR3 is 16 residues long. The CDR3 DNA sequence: TGTGCCAGCAGTTTATGGTATGGGGGGATGAAGACTGAAGCTTTCTTT. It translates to CASSLWYGGMKTEAFF.

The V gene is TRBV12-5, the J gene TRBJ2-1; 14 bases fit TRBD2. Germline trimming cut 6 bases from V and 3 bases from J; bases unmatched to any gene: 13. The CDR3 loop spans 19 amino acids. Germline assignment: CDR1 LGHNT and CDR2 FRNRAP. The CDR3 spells CASGPGLAGVRGIYNEQFF. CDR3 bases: TGTGCTAGTGGCCCGGGACTAGCGGGAGTTCGGGGCATCTACAATGAGCAGTTCTTC.

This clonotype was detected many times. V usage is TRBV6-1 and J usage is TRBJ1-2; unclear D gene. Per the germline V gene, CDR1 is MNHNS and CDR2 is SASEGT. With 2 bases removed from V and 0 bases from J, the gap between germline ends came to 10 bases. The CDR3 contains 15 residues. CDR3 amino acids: CASSERGGSNYGYTF. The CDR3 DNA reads TGTGCCAGCAGTGAAAGAGGAGGGTCTAACTATGGCTACACCTTC.

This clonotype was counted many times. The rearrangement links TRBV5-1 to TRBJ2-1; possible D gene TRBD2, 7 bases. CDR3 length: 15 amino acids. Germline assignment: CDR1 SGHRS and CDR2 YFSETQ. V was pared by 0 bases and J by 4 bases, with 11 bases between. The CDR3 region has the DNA TGCGCCAGCAGCTTGGTTAGGGGGGGTTACAATGAGCAGTTCTTC. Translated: CASSLVRGGYNEQFF.

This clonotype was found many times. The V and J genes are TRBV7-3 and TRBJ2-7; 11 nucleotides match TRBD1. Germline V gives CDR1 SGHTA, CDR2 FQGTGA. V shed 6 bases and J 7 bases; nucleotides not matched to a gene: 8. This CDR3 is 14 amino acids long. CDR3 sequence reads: CASSSGQGAREQYF. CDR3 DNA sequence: TGTGCCAGCAGTTCAGGACAGGGGGCACGGGAGCAGTACTTC.

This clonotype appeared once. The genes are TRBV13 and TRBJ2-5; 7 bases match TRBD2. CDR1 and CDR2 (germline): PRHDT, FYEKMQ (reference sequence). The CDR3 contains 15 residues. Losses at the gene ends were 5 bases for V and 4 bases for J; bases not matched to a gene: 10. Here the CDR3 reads CASSVGTAGVETQYF. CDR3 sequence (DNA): TGTGCCAGCAGCGTCGGGACCGCGGGAGTAGAGACCCAGTACTTC.

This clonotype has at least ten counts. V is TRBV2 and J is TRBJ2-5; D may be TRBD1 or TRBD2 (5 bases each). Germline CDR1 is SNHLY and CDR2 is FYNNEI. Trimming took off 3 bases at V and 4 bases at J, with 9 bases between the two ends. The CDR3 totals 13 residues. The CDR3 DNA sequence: TGTGCCAGCAGTGATCGGGGCCCAGAGACCCAGTACTTC. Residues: CASSDRGPETQYF.

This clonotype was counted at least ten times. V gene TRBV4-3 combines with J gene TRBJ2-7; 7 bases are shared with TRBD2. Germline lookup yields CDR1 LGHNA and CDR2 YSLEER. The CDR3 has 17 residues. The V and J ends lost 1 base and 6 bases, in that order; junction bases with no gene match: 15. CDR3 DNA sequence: TGCGCCAGCAGCCAAGGGGGAGGGTACAGAGGTGGAGTCGAGCAGTACTTC. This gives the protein CASSQGGGYRGGVEQYF.

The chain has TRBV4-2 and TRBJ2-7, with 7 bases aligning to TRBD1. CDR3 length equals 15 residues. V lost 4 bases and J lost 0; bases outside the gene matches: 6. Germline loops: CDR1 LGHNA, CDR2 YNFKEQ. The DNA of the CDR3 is TGTGCCAGCAGCCCCACGACAGGGAACTCCTACGAGCAGTACTTC. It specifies CASSPTTGNSYEQYF.

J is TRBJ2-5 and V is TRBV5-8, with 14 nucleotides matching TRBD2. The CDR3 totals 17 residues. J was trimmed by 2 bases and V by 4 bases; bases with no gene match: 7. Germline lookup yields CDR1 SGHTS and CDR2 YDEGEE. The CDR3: CASSPGLAGGPQETQYF. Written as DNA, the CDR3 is TGTGCCAGCAGCCCAGGACTAGCGGGGGGACCACAAGAGACCCAGTACTTC.

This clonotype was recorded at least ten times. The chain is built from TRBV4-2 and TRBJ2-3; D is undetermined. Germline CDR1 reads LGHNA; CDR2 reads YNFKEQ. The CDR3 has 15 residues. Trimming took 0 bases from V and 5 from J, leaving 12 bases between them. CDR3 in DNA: TGTGCCAGCAGCCAAGATGAAATCCGCCAAGATACGCAGTATTTT. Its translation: CASSQDEIRQDTQYF.

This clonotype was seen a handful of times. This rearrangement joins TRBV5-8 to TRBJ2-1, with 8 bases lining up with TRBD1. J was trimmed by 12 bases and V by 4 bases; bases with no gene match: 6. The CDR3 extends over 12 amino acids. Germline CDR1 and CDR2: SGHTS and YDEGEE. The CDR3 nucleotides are TGTGCCAGCAGCCCAGACAGGGGTCTGCAGTTCTTC. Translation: CASSPDRGLQFF.

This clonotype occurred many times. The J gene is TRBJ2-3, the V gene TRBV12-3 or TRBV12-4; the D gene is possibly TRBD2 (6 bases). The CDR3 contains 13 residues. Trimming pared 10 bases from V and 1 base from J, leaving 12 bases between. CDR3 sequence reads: CATGPSGTDTQYF. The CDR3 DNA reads TGTGCCACCGGGCCTAGCGGCACAGATACGCAGTATTTT.

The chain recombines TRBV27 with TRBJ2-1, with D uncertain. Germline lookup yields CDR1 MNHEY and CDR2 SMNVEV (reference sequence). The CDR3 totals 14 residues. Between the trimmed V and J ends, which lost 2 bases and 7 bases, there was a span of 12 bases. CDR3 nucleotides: TGTGCCAGCAGTTTAAGCCCCCCAATGAATGAGCAGTTCTTC. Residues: CASSLSPPMNEQFF.

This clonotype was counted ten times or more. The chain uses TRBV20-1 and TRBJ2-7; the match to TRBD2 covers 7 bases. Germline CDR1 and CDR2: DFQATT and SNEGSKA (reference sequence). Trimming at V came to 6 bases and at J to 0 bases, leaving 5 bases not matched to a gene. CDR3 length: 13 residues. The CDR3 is CSASAGNSYEQYF. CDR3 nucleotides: TGCAGTGCCTCAGCGGGAAACTCCTACGAGCAGTACTTC.

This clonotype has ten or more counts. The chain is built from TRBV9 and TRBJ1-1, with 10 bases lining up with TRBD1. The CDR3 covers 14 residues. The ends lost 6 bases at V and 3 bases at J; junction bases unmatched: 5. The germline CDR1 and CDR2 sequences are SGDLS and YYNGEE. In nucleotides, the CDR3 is TGTGCCAGCATCGCGACAGGGGGCTACACTGAAGCTTTCTTT. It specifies CASIATGGYTEAFF.

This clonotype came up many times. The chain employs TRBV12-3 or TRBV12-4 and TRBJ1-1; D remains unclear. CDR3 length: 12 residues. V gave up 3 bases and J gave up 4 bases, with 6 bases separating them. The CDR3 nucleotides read TGTGCCAGCAGTTTCTCCATCACTGAAGCTTTCTTT. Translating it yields CASSFSITEAFF.

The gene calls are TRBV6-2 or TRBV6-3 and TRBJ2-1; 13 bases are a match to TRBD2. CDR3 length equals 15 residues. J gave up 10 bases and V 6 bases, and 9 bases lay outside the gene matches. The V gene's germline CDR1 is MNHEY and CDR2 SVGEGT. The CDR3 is CASSLLAGGRGEQFF. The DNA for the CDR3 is TGTGCCAGCAGCTTACTAGCGGGGGGGCGGGGAGAGCAGTTCTTC.

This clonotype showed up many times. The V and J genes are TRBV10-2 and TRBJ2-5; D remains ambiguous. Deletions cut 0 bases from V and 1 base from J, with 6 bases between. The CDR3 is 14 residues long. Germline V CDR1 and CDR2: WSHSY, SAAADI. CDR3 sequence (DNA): TGCGCCAGCAGTGAGTCCCCAGCCCAAGAGACCCAGTACTTC. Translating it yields CASSESPAQETQYF.

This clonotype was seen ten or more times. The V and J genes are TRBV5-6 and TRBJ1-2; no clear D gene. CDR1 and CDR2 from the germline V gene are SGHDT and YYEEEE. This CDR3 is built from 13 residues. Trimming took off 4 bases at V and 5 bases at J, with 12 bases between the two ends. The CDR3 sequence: CASSLGRRYGYTF. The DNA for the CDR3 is TGTGCCAGCAGCCTGGGTCGGAGATATGGCTACACCTTC.

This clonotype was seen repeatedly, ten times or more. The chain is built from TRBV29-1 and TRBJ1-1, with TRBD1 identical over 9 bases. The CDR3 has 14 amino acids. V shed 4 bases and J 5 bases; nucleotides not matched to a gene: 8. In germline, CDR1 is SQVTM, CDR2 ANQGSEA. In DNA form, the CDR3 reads TGCAGCGTTGCGGGGACAGGGCAAGGGACTGAAGCTTTCTTT. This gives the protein CSVAGTGQGTEAFF.

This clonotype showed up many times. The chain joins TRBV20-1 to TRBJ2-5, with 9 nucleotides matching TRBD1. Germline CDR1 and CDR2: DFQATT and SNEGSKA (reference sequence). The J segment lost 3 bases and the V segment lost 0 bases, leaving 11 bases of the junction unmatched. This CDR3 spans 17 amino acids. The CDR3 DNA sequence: TGCAGTGCTAGAGATCTCCTGGACAGGGGCGGCAAAGAGACCCAGTACTTC. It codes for CSARDLLDRGGKETQYF.

Here the CDR3 DNA reads TGTGCCAGCAGCCCTCTCGCAGGGGCCTACAATGAGCAGTTCTTC. Encoded protein: CASSPLAGAYNEQFF. This chain uses TRBV7-2 with TRBJ2-1, with a weak D call TRBD1 (6 bases). Trimming stripped 5 bases from V and 2 bases from J, with 13 bases between. The CDR3 totals 15 residues. CDR1 and CDR2 from the germline V gene are SGHTA and FQGNSA.

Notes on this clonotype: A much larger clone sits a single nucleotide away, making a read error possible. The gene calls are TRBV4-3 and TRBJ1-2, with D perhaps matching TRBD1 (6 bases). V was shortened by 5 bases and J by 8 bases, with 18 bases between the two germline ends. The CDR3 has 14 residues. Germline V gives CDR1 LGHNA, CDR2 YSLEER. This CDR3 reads CASSKAGTRKGYTF. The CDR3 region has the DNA TGCGCCAGCAGCAAAGCCGGGACACGGAAGGGCTACACCTTC.

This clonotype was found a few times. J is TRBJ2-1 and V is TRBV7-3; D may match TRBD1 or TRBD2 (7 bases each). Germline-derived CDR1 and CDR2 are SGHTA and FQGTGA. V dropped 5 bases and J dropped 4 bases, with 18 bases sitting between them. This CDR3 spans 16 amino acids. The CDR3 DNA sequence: TGTGCCAGCAGCCTAAGGGGAGGGGGCAGGTACAATGAGCAGTTCTTC. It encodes CASSLRGGGRYNEQFF.

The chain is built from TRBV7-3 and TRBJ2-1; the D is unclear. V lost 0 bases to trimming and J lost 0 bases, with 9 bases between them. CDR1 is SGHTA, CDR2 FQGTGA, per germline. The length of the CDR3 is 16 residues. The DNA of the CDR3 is TGTGCCAGCAGCTTAACGACCTTAAGCTCCTACAATGAGCAGTTCTTC. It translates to CASSLTTLSSYNEQFF.

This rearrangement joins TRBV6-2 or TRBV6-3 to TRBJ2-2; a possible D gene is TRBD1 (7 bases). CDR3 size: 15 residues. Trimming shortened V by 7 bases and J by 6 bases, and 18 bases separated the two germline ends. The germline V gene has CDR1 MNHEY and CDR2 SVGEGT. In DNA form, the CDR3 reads TGTGCCAGCACTTTCCCCGACAGGGAGGCCGGGGAGCTGTTTTTT. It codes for CASTFPDREAGELFF.

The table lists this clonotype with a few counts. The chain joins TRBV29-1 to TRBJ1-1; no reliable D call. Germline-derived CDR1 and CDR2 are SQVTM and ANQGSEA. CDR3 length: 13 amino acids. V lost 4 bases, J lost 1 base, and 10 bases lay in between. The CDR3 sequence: CSVAPGQNTEAFF. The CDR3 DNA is TGCAGCGTTGCCCCCGGGCAGAACACTGAAGCTTTCTTT.

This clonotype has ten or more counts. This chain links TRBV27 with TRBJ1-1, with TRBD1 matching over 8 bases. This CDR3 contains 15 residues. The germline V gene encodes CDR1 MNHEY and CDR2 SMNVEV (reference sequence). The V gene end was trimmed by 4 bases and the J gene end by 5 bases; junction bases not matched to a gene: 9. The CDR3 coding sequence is TGTGCCAGCAGTTCCCGACAGGGGATAAGGACTGAAGCTTTCTTT. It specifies CASSSRQGIRTEAFF.